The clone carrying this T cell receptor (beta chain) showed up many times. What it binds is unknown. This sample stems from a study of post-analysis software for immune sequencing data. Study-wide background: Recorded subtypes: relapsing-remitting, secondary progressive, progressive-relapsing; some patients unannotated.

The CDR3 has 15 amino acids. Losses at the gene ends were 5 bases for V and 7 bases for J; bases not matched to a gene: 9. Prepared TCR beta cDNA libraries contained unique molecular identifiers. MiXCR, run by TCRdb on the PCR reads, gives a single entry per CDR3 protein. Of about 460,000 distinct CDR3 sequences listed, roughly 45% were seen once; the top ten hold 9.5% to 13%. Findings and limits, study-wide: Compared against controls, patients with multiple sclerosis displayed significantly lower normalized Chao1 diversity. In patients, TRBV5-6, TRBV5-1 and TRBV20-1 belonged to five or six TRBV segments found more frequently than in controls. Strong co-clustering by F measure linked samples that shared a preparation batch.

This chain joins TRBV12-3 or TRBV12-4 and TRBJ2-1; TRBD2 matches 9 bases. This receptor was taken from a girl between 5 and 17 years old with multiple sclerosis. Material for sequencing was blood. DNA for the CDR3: TGTGCCAGCAGTATCGGGACTAGCCGGCCGAATGAGCAGTTCTTC. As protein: CASSIGTSRPNEQFF.